This TCR beta chain is drawn from a study of tumor-infiltrating lymphocytes in localized non-small cell lung cancer. This clone has a handful of counts. Profiling relied on immunoSEQ multiplex PCR, and the TCRdb table lists in-frame clones only, not all of them. The table shows 5,500 to 7,500 clones, with 60% to 80% occurring only once. Sequenced input: uninvolved lung tissue not adjacent to the tumor. The sequence came from a human donor with non-small cell lung cancer.

CDR3 sequence (DNA): TGTGCCAGTAGTACAGGACAGGGGTTTGTTAACTATGGCTACACCTTC. Translation gives CASSTGQGFVNYGYTF. The chain has TRBV19 and TRBJ1-2, with 9 bases matching TRBD1. The J segment lost 1 base and the V segment lost 4 bases, leaving 7 bases of the junction unmatched. Germline V gene data show CDR1 as LNHDA and CDR2 as SQIVND (reference sequence). The CDR3 length is 16 residues.